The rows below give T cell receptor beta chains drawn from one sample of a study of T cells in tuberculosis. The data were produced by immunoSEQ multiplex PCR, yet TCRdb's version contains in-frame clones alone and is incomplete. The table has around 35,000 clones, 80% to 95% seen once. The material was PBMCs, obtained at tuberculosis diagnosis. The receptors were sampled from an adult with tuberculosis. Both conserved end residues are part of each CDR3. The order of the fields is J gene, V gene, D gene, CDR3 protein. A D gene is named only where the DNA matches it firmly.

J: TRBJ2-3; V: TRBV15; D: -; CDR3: CATRQEETDTQYF
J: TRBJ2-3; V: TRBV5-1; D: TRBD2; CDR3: CASSLFGGGPKDTQYF
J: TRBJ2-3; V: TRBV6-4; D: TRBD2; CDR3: CASSDLAGGDTQYF
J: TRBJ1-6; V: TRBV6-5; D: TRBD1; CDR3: CASSPDRGRNSPLHF
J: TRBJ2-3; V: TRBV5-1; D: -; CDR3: CASSSPGTTRTDTQYF
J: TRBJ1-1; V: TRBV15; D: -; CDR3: CATSRDVLGQNTEAFF
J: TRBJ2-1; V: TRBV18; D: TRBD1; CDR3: CASSPGTANEQFF
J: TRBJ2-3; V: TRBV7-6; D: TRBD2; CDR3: CASSLRTSGVTDTQYF
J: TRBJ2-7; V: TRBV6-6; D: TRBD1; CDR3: CASSHRTGGSYEQYF
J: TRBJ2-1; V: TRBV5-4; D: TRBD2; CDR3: CASSRWTSGGPRPGNEQFF
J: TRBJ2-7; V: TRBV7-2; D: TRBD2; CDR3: CASSLASGGAYYEQYF
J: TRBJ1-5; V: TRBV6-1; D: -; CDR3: CASSLGAWGNQPQHF
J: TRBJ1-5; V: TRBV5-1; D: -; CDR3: CASSLEDSSNQPQHF
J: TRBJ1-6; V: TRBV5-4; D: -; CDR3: CASSREGVRDSPLHF
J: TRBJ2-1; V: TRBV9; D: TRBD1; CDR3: CASSPGGQDNEQFF
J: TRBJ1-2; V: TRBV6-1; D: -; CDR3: CASSERPDSNYGYTF
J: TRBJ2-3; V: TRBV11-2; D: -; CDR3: CASKSPRGPSTDTQYF
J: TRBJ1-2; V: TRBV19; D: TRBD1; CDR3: CASSTRDRPYGYTF
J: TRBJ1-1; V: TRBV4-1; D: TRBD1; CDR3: CASSQRGLMNTEAFF
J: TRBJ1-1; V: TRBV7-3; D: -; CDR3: CASSATEIRTEAFF
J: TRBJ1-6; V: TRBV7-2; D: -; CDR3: CASSLQVRGGSSYNSPLHF
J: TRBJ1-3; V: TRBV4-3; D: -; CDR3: CASSPGTGGDGNTIYF
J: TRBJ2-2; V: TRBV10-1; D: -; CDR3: CASSVVRGTGELFF
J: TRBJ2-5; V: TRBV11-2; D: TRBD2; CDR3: CASSYTSGGADETQYF
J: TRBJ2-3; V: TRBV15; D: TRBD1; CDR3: CATSRGTGGGDTQYF
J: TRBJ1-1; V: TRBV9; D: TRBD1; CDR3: CASSVTTGINTEAFF
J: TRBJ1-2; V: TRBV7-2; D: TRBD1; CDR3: CASSRLTGGARGYTF
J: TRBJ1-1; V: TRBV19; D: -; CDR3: CASSLPRGSTEAFF
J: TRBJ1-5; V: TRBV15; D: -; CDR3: CATSRGEGQGNQPQHF
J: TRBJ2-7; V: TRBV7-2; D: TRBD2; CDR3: CASSSVRGALYEQYF
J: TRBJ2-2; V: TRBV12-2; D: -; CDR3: CASRSRDRDLTGELFF
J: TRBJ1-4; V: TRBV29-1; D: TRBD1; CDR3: CSVDLGQGRGKLFF
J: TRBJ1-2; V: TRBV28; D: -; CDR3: CAILSLVHYGYTF
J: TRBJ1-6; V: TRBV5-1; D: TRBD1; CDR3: CASSLEFRTGSSYNSPLHF
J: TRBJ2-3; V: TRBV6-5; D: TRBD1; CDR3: CASSYTHRGLEDTQYF
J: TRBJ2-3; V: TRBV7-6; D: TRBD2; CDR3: CASSLVSRGGRDTDTQYF